The clone carrying this T cell receptor beta chain was seen more than once but under ten times. Its antigen remains unidentified. Noted time point: pre-sensitization, week 0. Specified treatment: therapeutic diphenylcyclopropenone sensitization with weekly scalp DPC. Each patch test followed a blood draw. The data were obtained in a study of human T cells and chemical hapten exposure. General observations from the study: In the PT1 data, expanded TCR counts showed a positive correlation with patch test score. Every donor had alopecia, and their immune response may therefore differ from healthy people's. Versus controls, expanded TCRs had significantly more large CDR3 similarity clusters.

MiXCR, run by TCRdb on the RACE reads, gives a single entry per CDR3 protein. The table records around 200,000 distinct CDR3 sequences, nearly 30% of them present only once. The TCR was taken from a woman between 25 and 40 years old with alopecia areata. Some clones in this sample may be carry-over from other donors' samples. This material consisted of whole blood, taken in connection with sensitization to the hapten diphenylcyclopropenone (DPC).

The chain's CDR3 is CASSLWTSGLDTGELFF. The DNA of the CDR3 is TGCGCCAGCAGCCTATGGACTAGCGGGCTGGACACCGGGGAGCTGTTTTTT. The V gene is TRBV4-3, the J gene TRBJ2-2; the match to TRBD2 covers 11 bases. This CDR3 has 17 amino acids. The V and J ends lost 4 bases and 3 bases, in that order; junction bases with no gene match: 7. CDR1 LGHNA and CDR2 YSLEER come from the germline V gene.